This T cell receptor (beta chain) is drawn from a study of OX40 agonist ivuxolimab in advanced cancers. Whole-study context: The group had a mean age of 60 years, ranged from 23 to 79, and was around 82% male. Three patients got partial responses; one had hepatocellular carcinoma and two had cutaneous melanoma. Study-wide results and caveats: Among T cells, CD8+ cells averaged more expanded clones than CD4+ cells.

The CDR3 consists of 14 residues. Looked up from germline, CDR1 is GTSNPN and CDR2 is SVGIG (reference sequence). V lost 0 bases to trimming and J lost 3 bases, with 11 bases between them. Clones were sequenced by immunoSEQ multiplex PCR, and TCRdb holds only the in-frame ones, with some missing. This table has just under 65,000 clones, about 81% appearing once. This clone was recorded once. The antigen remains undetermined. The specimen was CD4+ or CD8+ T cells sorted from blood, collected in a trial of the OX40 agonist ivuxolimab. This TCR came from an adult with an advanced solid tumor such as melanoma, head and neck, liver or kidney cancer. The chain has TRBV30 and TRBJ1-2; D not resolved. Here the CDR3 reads CAWSVGFQDYGYTF. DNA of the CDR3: TGTGCCTGGAGTGTGGGGTTTCAAGACTATGGCTACACCTTC.